The 19 T cell receptor beta chains reported below all come from one sample, sequenced in a study of siplizumab effects on memory and regulatory T cells. Clones were read by immunoSEQ multiplex PCR, and TCRdb kept only the in-frame ones, dropping some. The sample has 50,000 to 75,000 clones, around 80% seen once; the top ten hold over 0.4%. Sample: memory CD4+ T cells sorted from blood. These receptors all stem from a human donor in good health.

The chain couples TRBV2 to TRBJ2-5; D ambiguous. Trimming cost V 7 bases and J 2 bases, with 14 bases left between them. Per the germline V gene, CDR1 is SNHLY and CDR2 is FYNNEI. This CDR3 region has 14 residues. In nucleotides, the CDR3 is TGTGCCAGCATGAAGACACAGACACAAGAGACCCAGTACTTC. Residues: CASMKTQTQETQYF.

This clone has a single count. The chain has TRBV12-5 and TRBJ1-6; TRBD1 matches at 7 bases. Germline CDR1 LGHNT, CDR2 FRNRAP. CDR3 length: 13 residues. Unmatched junction bases numbered 5, after V lost 6 bases and J lost 9 bases. The CDR3 nucleotides read TGTGCTAGTGGCTCCAGACAGGGTTCACCCCTCCACTTT. Encoded protein: CASGSRQGSPLHF.

This clone showed up just a few times. This CDR3 reads CASGLVKSLQGAGEGYTF. The CDR3 DNA is TGTGCTAGTGGTTTGGTAAAGTCTCTTCAGGGGGCTGGGGAAGGCTACACCTTC. The chain has TRBV12-5 and TRBJ1-2, with TRBD1 identical over 8 bases. V trimming: 0 bases; J trimming: 8 bases; junction bases outside the gene matches: 17. The CDR3 has 18 residues. Germline CDR1 and CDR2: LGHNT and FRNRAP.

CDR3 sequence: CASSPGDGSEAFF. CDR3 DNA: TGCGCCAGCAGCCCGGGGGACGGGAGTGAAGCTTTCTTT. The chain recombines TRBV5-1 with TRBJ1-1; possible D gene TRBD1, 5 bases. CDR3 length equals 13 residues. CDR1 and CDR2 from the germline V gene are SGHRS and YFSETQ. Trimming pared 4 bases from V and 7 bases from J, leaving 14 bases between.

The chain combines TRBV2 with TRBJ2-3; possible D gene TRBD2, 6 bases. There are 14 residues in the CDR3. V dropped 8 bases and J dropped 3 bases, with 15 bases sitting between them. Per germline, CDR1 SNHLY and CDR2 FYNNEI. Here the CDR3 reads CASGGTGRTDTQYF. The CDR3 region has the DNA TGTGCCAGCGGGGGGACCGGACGGACAGATACGCAGTATTTT. Using reference TRBV2 and TRBJ2-3 for the parts outside the CDR3, the full variable domain is EPEVTQTPSHQVTQMGQEVILRCVPISNHLYFYWYRQILGQKVEFLVSFYNNEISEKSEIFDDQFSVERPDGSNFTLKIRSTKLEDSAMYFCASGGTGRTDTQYFGPGTRLTVL.

The gene calls are TRBV6-1 and TRBJ1-2; perhaps TRBD1 as D (5 bases). Germline V gene data show CDR1 as MNHNS and CDR2 as SASEGT. The CDR3 runs 13 residues. Trimming removed 2 bases from V and 4 bases from J, with 8 bases in between. CDR3 sequence: CASSEWGAYGYTF. The CDR3 coding sequence is TGTGCCAGCAGTGAATGGGGCGCCTATGGCTACACCTTC.

This chain connects TRBV6-4 to TRBJ1-6; a weak D match, TRBD1 (6 bases). The CDR3 has 14 amino acids. Trimming removed 8 bases from V and 7 bases from J, with 15 bases in between. Germline V gives CDR1 MRHNA, CDR2 SNTAGT. CDR3 sequence: CASRETGRNSPLHF. DNA of the CDR3: TGTGCCAGCCGCGAAACAGGGCGGAATTCACCCCTCCACTTT.

This clone is a singleton in its sample. The genes are TRBV11-3 and TRBJ2-1, with 9 bases fitting TRBD1. After removal of 5 bases from V and 2 bases from J, the junction contained 4 bases not matched to a gene. Germline V gene lookup returns CDR1 SGHNT and CDR2 YENEEA. The CDR3 consists of 15 residues. Here the CDR3 DNA reads TGTGCCAGCAGCCTGGACAGGGGTCCCTACAATGAGCAGTTCTTC. It yields the protein CASSLDRGPYNEQFF.

This clone was seen only once. The chain uses TRBV7-2 and TRBJ2-7; D is possibly TRBD1 or TRBD2 (5 bases each). V was clipped by 7 bases and J by 0 bases, with 13 bases between them. Germline V lookup: CDR1 SGHTA, CDR2 FQGNSA. CDR3 length equals 14 residues. The CDR3 region is CASKTGTASYEQYF. The DNA for the CDR3 is TGTGCCAGCAAGACTGGGACGGCCTCCTACGAGCAGTACTTC.

This clone was recorded a few times. The CDR3 loop is CASSQGGSYEQYF. As DNA, the CDR3 is TGTGCCAGCAGCCAAGGTGGGTCCTACGAGCAGTACTTC. The chain is built from TRBV4-2 and TRBJ2-7; D gene uncertain. Trimming removed 1 base from V and 1 base from J, with 5 bases in between. This CDR3 comprises 13 residues. The germline gives CDR1 LGHNA, CDR2 YNFKEQ.

The chain combines TRBV2 with TRBJ2-2, with 9 positions matching TRBD2. The CDR3 contains 15 residues. V trimming: 6 bases; J trimming: 0 bases; junction bases outside the gene matches: 2. Germline V gene sequence: CDR1 SNHLY, CDR2 FYNNEI. The CDR3 spells CASSRGGANTGELFF. In nucleotides, the CDR3 is TGTGCCAGCAGCCGCGGGGGGGCGAACACCGGGGAGCTGTTTTTT.

The chain is built from TRBV28 and TRBJ2-7, with D perhaps given as TRBD1 or TRBD2 (5 bases each). Per the germline V gene, CDR1 is MDHEN and CDR2 is SYDVKM. This CDR3 has 17 residues. V lost 5 bases and J lost 5, with 25 bases in between. CDR3 DNA sequence: TGTGCCAGCAGTCAGGGAGACTATCAAGCTGTAGAAAACGAGCAGTACTTC. It yields the protein CASSQGDYQAVENEQYF.

The V call is TRBV19, the J call TRBJ2-3, with D perhaps TRBD1 (6 bases). Germline CDR1 and CDR2: LNHDA and SQIVND (reference sequence). V lost 7 bases and J 1 base, leaving 9 bases between the germline ends. This CDR3 spans 13 amino acids. The CDR3: CASTNRGTDTQYF. CDR3 DNA: TGTGCCAGTACGAACAGGGGCACAGATACGCAGTATTTT.

The chain employs TRBV2 and TRBJ1-2; possibly TRBD1 for D (5 bases). The ends were cut back, 7 bases at V and 3 bases at J, with 18 bases in the middle. The CDR3 runs 15 residues. CDR1 is SNHLY, CDR2 FYNNEI, per germline. Written as DNA, the CDR3 is TGTGCCAGCACAGGGAGGGACGGTCTCTACTATGGCTACACCTTC. It specifies CASTGRDGLYYGYTF. The full variable domain, its missing parts supplied by reference TRBV2 and TRBJ1-2, is EPEVTQTPSHQVTQMGQEVILRCVPISNHLYFYWYRQILGQKVEFLVSFYNNEISEKSEIFDDQFSVERPDGSNFTLKIRSTKLEDSAMYFCASTGRDGLYYGYTFGSGTRLTVV.

V and J are TRBV7-2 and TRBJ2-3; D possibly corresponds to TRBD2 (6 bases). The CDR3 extends over 15 amino acids. From germline, CDR1 is SGHTA and CDR2 FQGNSA. V lost 1 base to trimming and J lost 6 bases, with 14 bases between them. In DNA form, the CDR3 reads TGTGCCAGCAGCTTAGGGGGGGACCCCCGGGATACGCAGTATTTT. Its translation: CASSLGGDPRDTQYF.

The gene calls are TRBV9 and TRBJ1-2, with 9 bases fitting TRBD1. Trimming at V came to 2 bases and at J to 4 bases, leaving 6 bases not matched to a gene. Germline CDR1 and CDR2: SGDLS and YYNGEE. The CDR3 spans 15 residues. The CDR3 protein is CASSVRDRESYGYTF. The DNA for the CDR3 is TGTGCCAGCAGCGTTCGGGACAGGGAGTCCTATGGCTACACCTTC.

V gene TRBV4-3 combines with J gene TRBJ2-5; either TRBD1 or TRBD2 may fit D (6 bases each). The length of the CDR3 is 15 residues. Trimming took off 0 bases at V and 5 bases at J, with 13 bases between the two ends. Looked up from germline, CDR1 is LGHNA and CDR2 is YSLEER. CDR3 DNA: TGCGCCAGCAGCCAAGATCCGGGGGCGCGTGAGACCCAGTACTTC. Protein product: CASSQDPGARETQYF.

The CDR3 loop reads CASSVATGNGQEAFF. The CDR3 DNA follows: TGTGCCAGCAGCGTAGCGACAGGGAATGGCCAAGAAGCTTTCTTT. The V and J genes are TRBV7-3 and TRBJ1-1; 7 positions agree with TRBD1. Losses at the gene ends were 5 bases for V and 8 bases for J; bases not matched to a gene: 14. The germline V gene encodes CDR1 SGHTA and CDR2 FQGTGA. The CDR3 runs to 15 residues.

In regard to this clone: The sample has other DNA sequences that encode this CDR3 too. This chain uses TRBV5-4 with TRBJ1-1, with D perhaps TRBD1 (6 bases). CDR1 and CDR2 from the germline V gene are SGHNT and YYREEE (reference sequence). Trimming pared 0 bases from V and 1 base from J, leaving 10 bases between. The CDR3 is 15 residues long. CDR3 DNA: TGTGCCAGCAGCTTGGTTGGGGGGCAGAACACTGAAGCTTTCTTT. Its translation: CASSLVGGQNTEAFF.